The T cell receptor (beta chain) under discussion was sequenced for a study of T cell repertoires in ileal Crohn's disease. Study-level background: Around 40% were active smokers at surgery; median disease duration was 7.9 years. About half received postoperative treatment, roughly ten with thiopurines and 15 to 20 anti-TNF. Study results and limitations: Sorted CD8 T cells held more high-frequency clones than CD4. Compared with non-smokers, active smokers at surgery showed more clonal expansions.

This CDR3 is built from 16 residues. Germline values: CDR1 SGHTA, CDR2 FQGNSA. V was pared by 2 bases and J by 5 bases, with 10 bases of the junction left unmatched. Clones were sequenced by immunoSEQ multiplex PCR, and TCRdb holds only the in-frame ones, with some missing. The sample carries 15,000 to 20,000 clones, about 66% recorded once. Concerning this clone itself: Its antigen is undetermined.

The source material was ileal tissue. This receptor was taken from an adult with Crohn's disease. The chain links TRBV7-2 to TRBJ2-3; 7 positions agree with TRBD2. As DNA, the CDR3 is TGTGCCAGCAGCTTATCCGGGACTAACGGCGTAGATACGCAGTATTTT. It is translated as CASSLSGTNGVDTQYF.